Below are 31 T cell receptor beta chains sequenced from a single sample in a study of blood T cell repertoires in COVID-19. Measured with immunoSEQ multiplex PCR; TCRdb has only the in-frame clones, and not every one. Counted here are a few hundred thousand clones, roughly 90% occurring once; the ten biggest clones make up approximately 11%. The source material was peripheral blood. The receptors originated from a woman aged 25 to 39 with COVID-19, enrolled during active disease.

The gene calls are TRBV3-1 (or the pseudogene TRBV3-2) and TRBJ2-2, with TRBD2 matching over 9 bases. J lost 6 bases, V lost 4 bases, and 9 bases had no gene match. Germline CDR1 reads LGHDT; CDR2 reads YNNKEL (reference sequence). The CDR3 has 16 amino acids. The CDR3 reads CASSLGGTSRAGELFF. CDR3 coding DNA: TGTGCCAGCAGCCTCGGGGGGACTAGCCGTGCCGGGGAGCTGTTTTTT.

The genes are TRBV25-1 and TRBJ2-2; D gene unclear. V gave up 1 base and J gave up 4 bases, with 10 bases separating them. CDR1 is MGHDK and CDR2 is SYGVNS in the germline V gene. The CDR3 is 15 residues long. The CDR3 spells CASSEWSVVTGELFF. The CDR3 nucleotides are TGTGCCAGCAGTGAATGGAGCGTAGTCACCGGGGAGCTGTTTTTT. The full variable domain, its missing parts supplied by reference TRBV25-1 and TRBJ2-2, is EADIYQTPRYLVIGTGKKITLECSQTMGHDKMYWYQQDPGMELHLIHYSYGVNSTEKGDLSSESTVSRIRTEHFPLTLESARPSHTSQYLCASSEWSVVTGELFFGEGSRLTVL.

The CDR3 DNA is TGTGCCAGCGAGAGGGGGGGCGAGCAGTACTTC. Its translation: CASERGGEQYF. The V call is TRBV6-5, the J call TRBJ2-7, with TRBD2 as a possible D gene (7 bases). With 8 bases removed from V and 6 bases from J, the gap between germline ends came to 11 bases. The CDR3 extends over 11 amino acids. CDR1 is MNHEY and CDR2 is SVGAGI in the germline V gene.

The chain is built from TRBV7-8 and TRBJ1-2; no firm D call. This CDR3 spans 13 amino acids. V shed 1 base and J shed 7 bases, with 10 bases lying between them. In germline, CDR1 is SGHVS, CDR2 FQNEAQ. The CDR3: CASSLDSRFGYTF. In DNA, the CDR3 is TGTGCCAGCAGCTTAGACAGTAGATTTGGCTACACCTTC.

This chain uses TRBV18 with TRBJ1-1, with 8 positions matching TRBD1. The CDR3 is made up of 15 amino acids. Germline V lookup: CDR1 KGHSH, CDR2 LQKENI. The trim removed 6 bases at V and 3 bases at J, leaving 9 bases unmatched. CDR3 in DNA: TGTGCCAGCTCGGCCGGACAGGGCGCGGACACTGAAGCTTTCTTT. It yields the protein CASSAGQGADTEAFF.

This clone was observed a few times. The chain has TRBV27 and TRBJ1-5, with D unclear. The CDR3 length is 16 residues. Germline V lookup: CDR1 MNHEY, CDR2 SMNVEV (reference sequence). Trimming pared 5 bases from V and 2 bases from J, leaving 16 bases between. As DNA, the CDR3 is TGTGCCAGCAGTCCTTGGGAGGGTCGCGGCAATCAGCCCCAGCATTTT. Its translation: CASSPWEGRGNQPQHF.

The rearrangement uses TRBV5-6 and TRBJ1-2; 7 bases are a match to TRBD1. CDR1 is SGHDT, CDR2 YYEEEE, per germline. The junction had 12 bases not matched to a gene; V was cut back by 0 bases and J by 4 bases. This CDR3 has 17 amino acids. The CDR3 nucleotides are TGTGCCAGCAGCTTGGTCTTGGGTCAGGGGGAGAGCTATGGCTACACCTTC. It translates to CASSLVLGQGESYGYTF.

The V gene is TRBV2, the J gene TRBJ1-4; the D gene is possibly TRBD1 (5 bases). The CDR3 extends over 11 amino acids. CDR1 and CDR2 from the germline V gene are SNHLY and FYNNEI. V was shortened by 7 bases and J by 8 bases, with 8 bases between the two germline ends. This chain's CDR3 is CASNRQEKLFF. The CDR3 DNA follows: TGTGCCAGCAATAGACAGGAAAAACTGTTTTTT.

The CDR3 loop is CASSPTGGDIQYF. CDR3 sequence (DNA): TGTGCCAGCAGCCCAACAGGTGGGGACATTCAGTACTTC. J is TRBJ2-4 and V is TRBV3-1 (or the pseudogene TRBV3-2), with D possibly TRBD1 on 5 matching bases. The CDR3 is made up of 13 amino acids. Looked up from germline, CDR1 is LGHDT and CDR2 is YNNKEL (reference sequence). V gave up 4 bases and J gave up 8 bases, with 12 bases separating them.

This chain links TRBV3-1 (or the pseudogene TRBV3-2) with TRBJ2-5; tentatively, D is TRBD1 (6 bases). CDR3 length: 17 amino acids. V was trimmed by 3 bases and J by 1 base, leaving 18 bases between them. Germline CDR1 and CDR2: LGHDT and YNNKEL (reference sequence). Here the CDR3 reads CASSHTLGATIQETQYF. The CDR3 nucleotides are TGTGCCAGCAGCCATACCCTGGGGGCCACCATCCAAGAGACCCAGTACTTC.

This clone was seen only once. The gene calls are TRBV11-2 and TRBJ1-3; D unclear. V lost 5 bases and J 4 bases, leaving 9 bases between the germline ends. The CDR3 is made up of 13 amino acids. From germline, CDR1 is SGHAT and CDR2 FQNNGV. Here the CDR3 DNA reads TGTGCCAGCAGCCGCGTGGTGGGAAACACCATATATTTT. This gives the protein CASSRVVGNTIYF.

The V gene is TRBV10-3, the J gene TRBJ1-3; 9 nucleotides agree with TRBD1. The trim removed 8 bases at V and 0 bases at J, leaving 17 bases unmatched. Germline loops: CDR1 ENHRY, CDR2 SYGVKD. The CDR3 covers 19 residues. The CDR3 nucleotides read TGTGCCATCTCCGCGGTCCCGACAGGGGGGCGCCTCTCTGGAAACACCATATATTTT. Amino acids: CAISAVPTGGRLSGNTIYF.

The chain recombines TRBV6-4 with TRBJ2-7, with 10 bases identical to TRBD1. Germline V gene lookup returns CDR1 MRHNA and CDR2 SNTAGT. CDR3 length: 15 residues. V lost 7 bases to trimming and J lost 6 bases; unmatched junction nucleotides: 12. The DNA of the CDR3 is TGTGCCAGCATTTTCCCTGCCGGGACAGGGGCCGAGCAGTACTTC. Amino acid sequence: CASIFPAGTGAEQYF.

This chain connects TRBV7-6 to TRBJ2-2, with TRBD2 identical over 12 bases. The V gene's germline CDR1 is SGHVS and CDR2 FNYEAQ. The trim removed 6 bases at V and 4 bases at J, leaving 12 bases unmatched. The CDR3 consists of 18 residues. CDR3 loop: CASRAGLAGGPGTGELFF. The CDR3, as DNA: TGTGCCAGCAGGGCCGGGCTAGCGGGAGGGCCGGGCACCGGGGAGCTGTTTTTT.

The chain carries TRBV7-2 and TRBJ2-4; 9 bases map to TRBD1. CDR1 SGHTA and CDR2 FQGNSA come from the germline V gene. J lost 0 bases, V lost 5 bases, and 5 bases had no gene match. This CDR3 spans 16 amino acids. The DNA of the CDR3 is TGTGCCAGCAGCCTCGGGACAGGGCGAGCCAAAAACATTCAGTACTTC. It yields the protein CASSLGTGRAKNIQYF.

As regards this clone: Additional DNA sequences in this sample encode the identical CDR3. The gene calls are TRBV9 and TRBJ2-1; possibly TRBD2 for D (6 bases). V lost 0 bases and J 7 bases, leaving 14 bases between the germline ends. CDR3 length: 15 residues. Germline V gene sequence: CDR1 SGDLS, CDR2 YYNGEE. CDR3 sequence (DNA): TGTGCCAGCAGCGTAGCAGGAGGGCCACGGAATGAGCAGTTCTTC. Amino acids: CASSVAGGPRNEQFF.

V gene TRBV10-3 combines with J gene TRBJ1-3, with TRBD1 matching over 10 bases. Trimming took 10 bases from V and 4 from J; bases not matched to a gene: 4. This CDR3 has 13 amino acids. The germline CDR1 and CDR2 sequences are ENHRY and SYGVKD. The DNA for the CDR3 is TGTGCCACCGGACAGGGGGAGGGAAACACCATATATTTT. Translation gives CATGQGEGNTIYF.

This clone was recorded only once. The J gene is TRBJ1-5, the V gene TRBV19; D remains unclear. V lost 10 bases, J lost 5 bases, and 9 bases lay in between. The CDR3 has 11 residues. Germline-derived CDR1 and CDR2 are LNHDA and SQIVND (reference sequence). The CDR3 loop reads CATGRDQPQHF. The CDR3 DNA reads TGTGCCACCGGTAGAGATCAGCCCCAGCATTTT.

The CDR3 DNA is TGTGCCAGCAGTGACAAGGGACTAGCGGGAGCGGCCGGGGAGCTGTTTTTT. Residues: CASSDKGLAGAAGELFF. This chain connects TRBV6-4 to TRBJ2-2, with 14 bases aligning to TRBD2. Unmatched junction bases numbered 5, after V lost 2 bases and J lost 6 bases. Germline V CDR1 and CDR2: MRHNA, SNTAGT. The CDR3 is made up of 17 amino acids.

The chain has TRBV30 and TRBJ1-5; the match to TRBD1 covers 7 bases. The germline V gene encodes CDR1 GTSNPN and CDR2 SVGIG (reference sequence). The V and J ends lost 0 bases and 7 bases, in that order; junction bases with no gene match: 9. This CDR3 comprises 15 residues. CDR3 residues: CAWSVRAGGAQPQHF. The CDR3 DNA follows: TGTGCCTGGAGTGTAAGGGCAGGGGGAGCGCAGCCCCAGCATTTT.

The chain couples TRBV7-6 to TRBJ2-3; 8 nucleotides match TRBD1. Germline CDR1 reads SGHVS; CDR2 reads FNYEAQ. The CDR3 is made up of 15 amino acids. V was clipped by 1 base and J by 9 bases; unmatched bases: 9. The CDR3 nucleotides are TGTGCCAGCAGCTTAGTCAGGGGGCAGGGAGACACGCAGTATTTT. Its protein is CASSLVRGQGDTQYF.

The V gene is TRBV7-9, the J gene TRBJ2-4; tentative D call: TRBD1 (6 bases). Germline assignment: CDR1 SEHNR and CDR2 FQNEAQ (reference sequence). The CDR3 is 18 residues long. Trimming took 1 base from V and 0 from J, leaving 16 bases between them. The CDR3 DNA sequence: TGTGCCAGCAGCTTAGACCCAGGACAGTTTCTAGCCAAAAACATTCAGTACTTC. Translated, it gives CASSLDPGQFLAKNIQYF.

The rearrangement joins TRBV27 to TRBJ2-7; tentatively, D is TRBD2 (5 bases). Between the trimmed V and J ends, which lost 4 bases and 1 base, there was a span of 14 bases. The CDR3 consists of 15 residues. Germline V gene data show CDR1 as MNHEY and CDR2 as SMNVEV (reference sequence). CDR3 sequence (DNA): TGTGCCAGCAGTTCGTCGCTCGAGCGGTCCTACGAGCAGTACTTC. It specifies CASSSSLERSYEQYF.

This clone was counted only a few times. This chain links TRBV7-9 with TRBJ2-1; 13 nucleotides match TRBD2. V lost 4 bases, J lost 9 bases, and 6 bases stayed unmatched. The CDR3 loop spans 15 amino acids. Germline loops: CDR1 SEHNR, CDR2 FQNEAQ (reference sequence). CDR3: CASSSGLAGASEQFF. CDR3 coding DNA: TGTGCCAGCAGCTCAGGACTAGCGGGAGCGAGTGAGCAGTTCTTC.

This chain links TRBV7-9 with TRBJ2-7; 9 bases agree with TRBD2. Trimming took 3 bases from V and 4 from J; bases not matched to a gene: 7. Germline CDR1 reads SEHNR; CDR2 reads FQNEAQ (reference sequence). The CDR3 has 15 residues. CDR3 nucleotide sequence: TGTGCCAGCAGCTTCGGGTTAGCGGGAGTTTACGAGCAGTACTTC. Translation: CASSFGLAGVYEQYF.

V and J are TRBV6-5 and TRBJ1-1; TRBD1 is a possible D gene (5 bases). V lost 8 bases and J 1 base, leaving 11 bases between the germline ends. The CDR3 is 13 amino acids. Germline V gene lookup returns CDR1 MNHEY and CDR2 SVGAGI. The CDR3 sequence is CASGGTANTEAFF. The DNA of the CDR3 is TGTGCCAGCGGCGGGACGGCGAACACTGAAGCTTTCTTT.

The chain has TRBV2 and TRBJ1-2; TRBD1 might be the D (6 bases). V shed 11 bases and J shed 2 bases, with 18 bases lying between them. Germline assignment: CDR1 SNHLY and CDR2 FYNNEI. The CDR3 sequence is 14 residues long. In DNA, the CDR3 is TGTGCCCCAATTAAGGAGGACAGCAACTATGGCTACACCTTC. Its protein is CAPIKEDSNYGYTF. Filled out from reference TRBV2 and TRBJ1-2, the complete variable domain reads EPEVTQTPSHQVTQMGQEVILRCVPISNHLYFYWYRQILGQKVEFLVSFYNNEISEKSEIFDDQFSVERPDGSNFTLKIRSTKLEDSAMYFCAPIKEDSNYGYTFGSGTRLTVV.

This chain joins TRBV12-3 or TRBV12-4 and TRBJ2-5; unclear D gene. Trimming stripped 3 bases from V and 1 base from J, with 6 bases between. There are 13 residues in the CDR3. CDR3 DNA: TGTGCCAGCAGTTTCACAGCCCAAGAGACCCAGTACTTC. Its protein product is CASSFTAQETQYF.

The chain recombines TRBV28 with TRBJ2-1, with 10 nucleotides matching TRBD2. Unmatched junction bases numbered 13, after V lost 11 bases and J lost 12 bases. The length of the CDR3 is 13 residues. Germline V lookup: CDR1 MDHEN, CDR2 SYDVKM. CDR3: CAGAGGPSSGQFF. In DNA form, the CDR3 reads TGTGCCGGAGCGGGAGGGCCTTCTTCTGGGCAGTTCTTC.

A single count supports this clone. This sequence joins TRBV6-1 and TRBJ2-5, with no clear D. V lost 3 bases and J lost 1, with 6 bases in between. The germline V gene has CDR1 MNHNS and CDR2 SASEGT. The CDR3 is 13 amino acids. The CDR3 DNA is TGTGCCAGCAGTGATGTCTTCCAAGAGACCCAGTACTTC. It is translated as CASSDVFQETQYF.

A word on this clone: Different DNA sequences within this sample yield the same CDR3. This sequence joins TRBV9 and TRBJ2-1; unclear D gene. The CDR3 covers 13 residues. Germline CDR1 SGDLS, CDR2 YYNGEE. V was shortened by 0 bases and J by 6 bases, with 7 bases between the two germline ends. CDR3 nucleotide sequence: TGTGCCAGCAGCGTAGCCGGCGGCAATGAGCAGTTCTTC. It is translated as CASSVAGGNEQFF.